One T cell receptor beta chain is described in this entry. Only one count was recorded for this clone. Its specific antigen is unknown. No much larger clone is present one base from it, and per-base qualities are unavailable. TCRbeta CDR3 regions were amplified from genomic DNA by means of the immunoSEQ Assay, a bias-controlled multiplex PCR. On the study's bioinformatics: Within the assay, amplification of reference gene primers was used to estimate how many nucleated cells each sample contained. To quantify the absolute abundance of each unique TCRbeta CDR3 rearrangement, sequence reads were collapsed and filtered. For each sample, productive Simpson clonality was calculated as the square root of Simpson's diversity index across productive rearrangements. TCRdb holds this immuneACCESS table with in-frame rearrangements only. Some clones are missing; in checked studies, unresolved V genes explain under half, and the rest has no known cause. V and J calls and clone size follow that table, whereas D and trimming were derived from the DNA. Counted in this sample were about 83,000 clones; about 82% of them appeared once. 7.5% to 9.5% of the sample belongs to the ten largest clones.

The record originates from a study of blood T cell repertoires in COVID-19 (dated by TCRdb to the early 2020s). Study-wide context: Samples from collaborators originated in the United States, Italy and Spain and spanned both the acute and convalescent phases of COVID-19. Nearly every sample came with metadata listing a de-identified subject ID, COVID-19 status, age in years and sex. Samples came from the ongoing ImmuneRACE study (first 160 participants) plus 1,254 subjects from 6 global collaborators. The repertoires were made available in a free public database intended to serve as a resource for research on the immune response to SARS-CoV-2. Where available, HLA class I and class II types were obtained from metadata supplied by the sample provider rather than from assay-based typing. The dataset comprised deeply sampled blood TCRbeta repertoires from subjects exposed to, actively infected with, or recovered from COVID-19. The prospective study material was composed of cDNA or gDNA derived from T cells, B-cell-depleted T cells, or PBMCs.

Each collaborating institution followed its own protocols to collect whole blood in K2EDTA tubes. Collaborator samples were shipped for TCRbeta analysis as frozen whole blood, isolated PBMCs, or DNA extracted from either sample type. Study-wide findings and limitations: The quantity of clinical and demographic metadata differed by source and by participant and was supplied without curation.

The receptor's source is a man aged 50 to 60 with active COVID-19. Specimen: peripheral blood.

The CDR3 has the sequence CATSDSRTSGIENSYNEQFF. The sequenced DNA: TGTGCCACCAGTGATTCTAGGACTAGCGGGATCGAAAACTCCTACAATGAGCAGTTCTTC. The chain was built from TRBV24-1 and TRBJ2-1, and 12 junction bases match TRBD2. The germline V gene specifies KGHDR as CDR1 and SFDVKD as CDR2. Germline trimming: 2 bases from V, 0 bases from J; junction bases outside gene matches: 10. Counted from cysteine to phenylalanine, this CDR3 has 20 amino acids. The CDR3 DNA has 60 bases and is translated from base 1.